The TCR beta chain described here comes from a study of post-analysis software for immune sequencing data (dated by TCRdb to 2013 to 2016). General notes on the study: Recorded disease courses included relapsing-remitting, secondary progressive and progressive-relapsing multiple sclerosis, with some patients lacking subtype annotation. The multiple sclerosis patient repertoires were compared with 10 to 12 previously published healthy control repertoires from donors aged about 6 to 26 years. A subset of samples was prepared in parallel using single-end sample barcoding, then pooled and co-amplified after Illumina adapter ligation.

Study-wide findings and limitations: Patients showed significantly higher frequencies than controls for about 5 TRBV segments, among them TRBV5-6, TRBV5-1 and TRBV20-1. Significantly lower normalized Chao1 diversity was found in multiple sclerosis patients than in controls, suggesting substantial peripheral T-cell clonal expansion. Direct clustering with F measure revealed strong co-clustering of samples prepared in the same batch, which led to a batch-effect correction. The control group was slightly older than the multiple sclerosis patient group.

Library method: PCR. Sequenced on an Illumina HiSeq 2500. To reduce PCR and sequencing biases, unique molecular identifiers were incorporated into the TCR beta cDNA libraries. Every 1 to 10 million input T cells yielded around 500,000 cDNA molecules, meaning each molecule approximated one T cell. The patient libraries were prepared and sequenced using the same protocol as the earlier healthy control dataset. Samples belonging to the same batch were prepared together, multiplexed and sequenced on a shared HiSeq lane. In the source study's methods: MIGEC was used to process the raw barcoded reads, and molecular identifier groups with only a single read were discarded before consensus assembly and CDR3 extraction. Clonotype tables were post-analysed with VDJtools, and diversity was normalized by down-sampling all datasets to the smallest sample size. In repertoire overlap clustering, CDR3 amino acid sequences, but not nucleotide sequences, were matched to correct batch-related cross-sample contamination. TCRdb reprocessing: public reads trimmed at Q25 with fastp, clones called with MiXCR, in-frame beta chains kept. Rows merge per CDR3 protein into single entries with the most common DNA and genes. The V and J calls and clone size are TCRdb's, not the authors'. This sample comprises about 760,000 distinct CDR3 sequences, 25% to 30% of them detected only once. Under 0.7% of the sample belongs to the ten largest clones.

TCR beta repertoires were profiled from peripheral blood of 10 to 15 young patients with multiple sclerosis to demonstrate the VDJtools post-analysis software. Multiple sclerosis patients were children and adolescents aged about 6 to 17 years. Reading the germline V gene (reference sequence) gives CDR1 DFQATT and CDR2 SNEGSKA. From the cysteine up to the phenylalanine, the CDR3 has a length of 14 residues. Left in the record is the CDR3 DNA by itself, 42 bases read in frame from the first base. On this clonotype: Its antigen is not yet known. The record has no base qualities; no much larger clone is one base away.

The chain is assembled from TRBV20-1 and TRBJ2-7; TRBD2 might be the D gene, on 6 matching bases. Input material: blood. The TCR sequence derives from a girl between 10 and 17 years old with multiple sclerosis. DNA sequence: TGCAGCGGCGGAGGGCGGTTCATGAATTACGAGCAGTACTTC. This encodes CSGGGRFMNYEQYF.